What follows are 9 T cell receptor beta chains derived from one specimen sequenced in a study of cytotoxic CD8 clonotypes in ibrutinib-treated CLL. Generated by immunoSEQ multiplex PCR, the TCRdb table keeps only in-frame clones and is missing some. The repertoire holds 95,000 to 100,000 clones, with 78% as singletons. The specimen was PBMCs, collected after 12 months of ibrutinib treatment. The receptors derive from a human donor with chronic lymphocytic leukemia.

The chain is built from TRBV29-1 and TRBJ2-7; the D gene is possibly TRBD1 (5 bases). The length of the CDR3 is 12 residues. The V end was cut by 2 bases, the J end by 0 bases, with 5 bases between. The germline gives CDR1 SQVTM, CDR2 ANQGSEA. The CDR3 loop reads CSVEQGSYEQYF. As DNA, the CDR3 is TGCAGCGTTGAACAGGGCTCCTACGAGCAGTACTTC.

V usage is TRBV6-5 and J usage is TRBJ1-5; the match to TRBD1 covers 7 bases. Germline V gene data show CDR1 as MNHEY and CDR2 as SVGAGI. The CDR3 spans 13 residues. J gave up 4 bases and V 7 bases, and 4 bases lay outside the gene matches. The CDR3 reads CASKTGANQPQHF. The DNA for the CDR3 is TGTGCCAGCAAAACAGGGGCAAATCAGCCCCAGCATTTT.

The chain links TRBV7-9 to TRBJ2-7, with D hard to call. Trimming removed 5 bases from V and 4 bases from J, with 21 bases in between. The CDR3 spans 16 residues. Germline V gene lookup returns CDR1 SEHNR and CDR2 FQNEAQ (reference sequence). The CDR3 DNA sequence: TGTGCCAGCAGCACGTCAAGGGTTGGAAGCTTATACGAGCAGTACTTC. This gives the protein CASSTSRVGSLYEQYF.

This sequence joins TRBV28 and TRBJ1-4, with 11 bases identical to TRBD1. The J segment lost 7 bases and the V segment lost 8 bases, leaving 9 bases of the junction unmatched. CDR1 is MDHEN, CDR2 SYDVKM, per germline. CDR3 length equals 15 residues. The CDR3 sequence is CASRAPDRGLEKLFF. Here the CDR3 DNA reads TGTGCCAGCCGCGCCCCGGACAGGGGGCTTGAAAAACTGTTTTTT. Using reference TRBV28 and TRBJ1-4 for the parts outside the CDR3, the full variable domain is DVKVTQSSRYLVKRTGEKVFLECVQDMDHENMFWYRQDPGLGLRLIYFSYDVKMKEKGDIPEGYSVSREKKERFSLILESASTNQTSMYLCASRAPDRGLEKLFFGSGTQLSVL.

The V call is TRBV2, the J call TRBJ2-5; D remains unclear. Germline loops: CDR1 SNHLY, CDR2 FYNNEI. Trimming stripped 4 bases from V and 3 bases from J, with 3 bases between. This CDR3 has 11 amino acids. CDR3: CASSVEETQYF. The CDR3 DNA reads TGTGCCAGCAGTGTGGAAGAGACCCAGTACTTC.

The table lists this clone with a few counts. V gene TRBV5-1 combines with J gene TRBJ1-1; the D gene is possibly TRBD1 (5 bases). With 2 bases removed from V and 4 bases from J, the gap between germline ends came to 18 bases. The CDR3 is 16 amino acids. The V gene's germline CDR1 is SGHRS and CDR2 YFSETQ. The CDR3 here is CASSFSGALDSTEAFF. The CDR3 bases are TGCGCCAGCAGCTTCTCCGGGGCCCTTGATAGCACTGAAGCTTTCTTT.

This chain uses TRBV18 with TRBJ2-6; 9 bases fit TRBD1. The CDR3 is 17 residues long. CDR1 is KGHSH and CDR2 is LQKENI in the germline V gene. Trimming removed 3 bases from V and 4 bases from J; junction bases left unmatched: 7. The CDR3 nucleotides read TGTGCCAGCTCACCGAAGGGACAGGGTAGAGGGGCCAACGTCCTGACTTTC. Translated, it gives CASSPKGQGRGANVLTF.

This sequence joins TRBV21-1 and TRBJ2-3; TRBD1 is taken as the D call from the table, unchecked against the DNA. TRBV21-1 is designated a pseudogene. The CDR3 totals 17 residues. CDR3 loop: CASSGPLQGTSTDTQYF. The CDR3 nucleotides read TGTGCCAGCAGCGGACCCCTACAGGGTACTAGCACAGATACGCAGTATTTT.

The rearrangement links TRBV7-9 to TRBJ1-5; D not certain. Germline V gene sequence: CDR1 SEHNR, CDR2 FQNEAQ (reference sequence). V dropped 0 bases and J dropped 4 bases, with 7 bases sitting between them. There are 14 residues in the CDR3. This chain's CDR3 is CASSLAGENQPQHF. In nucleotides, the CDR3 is TGTGCCAGCAGCTTAGCCGGGGAAAATCAGCCCCAGCATTTT.